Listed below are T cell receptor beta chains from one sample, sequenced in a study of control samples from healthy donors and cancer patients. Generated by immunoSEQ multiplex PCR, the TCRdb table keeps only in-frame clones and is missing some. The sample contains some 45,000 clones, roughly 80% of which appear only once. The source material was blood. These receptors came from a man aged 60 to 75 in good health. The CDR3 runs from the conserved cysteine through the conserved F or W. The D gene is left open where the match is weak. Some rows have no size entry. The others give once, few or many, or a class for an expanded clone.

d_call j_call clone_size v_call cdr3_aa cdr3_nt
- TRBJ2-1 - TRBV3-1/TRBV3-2 CASSRGPYNEQFF TGTGCCAGCAGCCGGGGGCCCTACAATGAGCAGTTCTTC
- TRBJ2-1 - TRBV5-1 CASSLEGRENNEQFF TGCGCCAGCAGCTTGGAGGGCAGGGAGAACAATGAGCAGTTCTTC
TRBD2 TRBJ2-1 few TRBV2 CASRFTSGGATEQFF TGTGCCAGCAGATTCACTAGCGGGGGGGCGACTGAGCAGTTCTTC
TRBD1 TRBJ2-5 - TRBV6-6 CASSYLGQKETQYF TGTGCCAGCAGTTATTTGGGACAGAAAGAGACCCAGTACTTC
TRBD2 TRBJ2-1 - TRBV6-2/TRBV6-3 CASSYPGLAGVYNEQFF TGTGCCAGCAGTTACCCCGGACTAGCCGGGGTCTACAATGAGCAGTTCTTC
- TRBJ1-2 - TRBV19 CASSAGGYGYTF TGTGCCAGTAGCGCCGGGGGCTATGGCTACACCTTC
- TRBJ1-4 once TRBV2 CASMRGGNEKLFF TGTGCCAGCATGCGGGGGGGTAATGAAAAACTGTTTTTT
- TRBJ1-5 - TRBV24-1 CATSDSGIQPQHF TGTGCCACCAGTGATTCCGGAATTCAGCCCCAGCATTTT
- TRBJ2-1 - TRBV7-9 CASSLVGSSYNEQFF TGTGCCAGCAGCTTAGTTGGGAGCTCCTACAATGAGCAGTTCTTC
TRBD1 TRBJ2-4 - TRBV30 CAWSFRAGTVKNIQYF TGTGCCTGGAGTTTTCGGGCCGGGACAGTAAAAAACATTCAGTACTTC
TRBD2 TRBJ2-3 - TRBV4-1 CASSQGIGGRGTDTQYF TGCGCCAGCAGCCAAGGGATCGGTGGGAGGGGAACAGATACGCAGTATTTT
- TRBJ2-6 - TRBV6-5 CASNGRDSGANVLTF TGTGCCAGCAATGGCCGGGACTCTGGGGCCAACGTCCTGACTTTC
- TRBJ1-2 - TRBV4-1 CASRAHEGTIYGYTF TGCGCCAGCCGCGCCCACGAGGGGACAATCTATGGCTACACCTTC
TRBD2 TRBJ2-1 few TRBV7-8 CASSFARGGAYNEQFF TGTGCCAGCAGCTTCGCCCGGGGGGGGGCCTACAATGAGCAGTTCTTC
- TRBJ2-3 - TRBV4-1 CASSQQQGPDTQYF TGCGCCAGCAGCCAACAACAGGGCCCAGATACGCAGTATTTT
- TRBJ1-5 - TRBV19 CASSIDMDSNQPQHF TGTGCCAGTAGTATAGACATGGACAGCAATCAGCCCCAGCATTTT
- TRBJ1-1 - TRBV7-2 CASRPGPGGAEAFF TGTGCCAGCAGACCAGGACCTGGGGGCGCTGAAGCTTTCTTT
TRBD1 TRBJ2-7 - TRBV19 CASSGDSYLPYEQYF TGTGCCAGTAGTGGGGACAGCTACCTTCCCTACGAGCAGTACTTC
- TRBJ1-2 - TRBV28 CASSEVGANYGYTF TGTGCCAGCAGCGAGGTGGGAGCTAACTATGGCTACACCTTC
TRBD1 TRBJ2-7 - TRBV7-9 CASSLERGQGYFYEQYF TGTGCCAGCAGCCTAGAAAGAGGACAGGGATACTTCTACGAGCAGTACTTC
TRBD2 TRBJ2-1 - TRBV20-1 CSASRLTSGGPTGSYNEQFF TGCAGTGCTAGTAGACTAACTAGCGGGGGCCCGACAGGGTCCTACAATGAGCAGTTCTTC
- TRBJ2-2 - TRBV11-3 CASSPGTATGELFF TGTGCCAGCAGCCCTGGGACGGCCACCGGGGAGCTGTTTTTT
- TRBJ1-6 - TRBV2 CASSEYQGPAGALHF TGTGCCAGCAGTGAATACCAGGGGCCGGCCGGGGCCCTCCACTTT
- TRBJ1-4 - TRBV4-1 CASSQDGGTTNEKLFF TGCGCCAGCAGCCAAGATGGGGGGACAACTAATGAAAAACTGTTTTTT
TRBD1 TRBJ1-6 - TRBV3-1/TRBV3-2 CASSQGQGVYSPLHF TGTGCCAGCAGCCAGGGACAGGGGGTGTATTCACCCCTCCACTTT
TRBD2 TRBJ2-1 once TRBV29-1 CSVAGEGLAGPFSYNEQFF TGCAGCGTTGCTGGGGAGGGACTAGCGGGGCCTTTCTCCTACAATGAGCAGTTCTTC
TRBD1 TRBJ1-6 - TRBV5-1 CASSSYGTGRSQTGSPLHF TGCGCCAGCAGCTCTTACGGGACAGGGCGGTCTCAGACGGGATCACCCCTCCACTTT
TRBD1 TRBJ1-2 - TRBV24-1 CATSDTGGANYGYTF TGTGCCACCAGTGATACAGGGGGCGCAAACTATGGCTACACCTTC
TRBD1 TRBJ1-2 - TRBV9 CASSVGGQGYGYTF TGTGCCAGCAGCGTAGGGGGACAGGGCTATGGCTACACCTTC
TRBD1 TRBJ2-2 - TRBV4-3 CASSHSGTGEVGELFF TGCGCCAGCAGCCATAGCGGGACAGGGGAAGTCGGGGAGCTGTTTTTT